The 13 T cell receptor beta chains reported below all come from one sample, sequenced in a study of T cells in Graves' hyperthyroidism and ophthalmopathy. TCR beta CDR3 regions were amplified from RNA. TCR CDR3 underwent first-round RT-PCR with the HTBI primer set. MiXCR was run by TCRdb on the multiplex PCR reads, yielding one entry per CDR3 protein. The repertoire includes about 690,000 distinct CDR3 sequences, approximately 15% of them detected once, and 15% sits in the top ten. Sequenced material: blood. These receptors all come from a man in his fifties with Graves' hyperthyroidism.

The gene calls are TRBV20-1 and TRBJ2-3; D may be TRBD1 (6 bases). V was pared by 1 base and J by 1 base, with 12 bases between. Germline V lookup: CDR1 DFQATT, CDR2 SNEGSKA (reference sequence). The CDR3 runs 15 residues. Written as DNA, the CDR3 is TGCAGTGCTAGAGGCCAGGGGCCACGCACAGATACGCAGTATTTT. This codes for CSARGQGPRTDTQYF.

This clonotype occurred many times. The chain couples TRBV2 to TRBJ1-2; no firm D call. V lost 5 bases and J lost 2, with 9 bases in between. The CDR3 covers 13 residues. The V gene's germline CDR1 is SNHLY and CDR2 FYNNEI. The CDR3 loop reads CASSYGMNYGYTF. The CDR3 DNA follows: TGTGCCAGCAGTTACGGCATGAACTATGGCTACACCTTC.

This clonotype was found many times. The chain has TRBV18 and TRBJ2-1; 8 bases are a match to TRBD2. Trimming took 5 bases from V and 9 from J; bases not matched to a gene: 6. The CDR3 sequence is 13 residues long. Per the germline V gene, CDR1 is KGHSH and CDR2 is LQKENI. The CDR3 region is CASSTAREGEQFF. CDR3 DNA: TGTGCCAGCTCAACGGCACGGGAGGGTGAGCAGTTCTTC. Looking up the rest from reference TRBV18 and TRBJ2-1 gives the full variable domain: NAGVMQNPRHLVRRRGQEARLRCSPMKGHSHVYWYRQLPEEGLKFMVYLQKENIIDESGMPKERFSAEFPKEGPSILRIQQVVRGDSAAYFCASSTAREGEQFFGPGTRLTVL.

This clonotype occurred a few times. The CDR3 DNA follows: TGTGCCACTACTAGCGGCCTCACCGATACGCAGTATTTT. It is translated as CATTSGLTDTQYF. The J gene is TRBJ2-3, the V gene TRBV12-3 or TRBV12-4; 8 nucleotides match TRBD2. CDR3 length equals 13 residues. The V gene end was trimmed by 10 bases and the J gene end by 6 bases; junction bases not matched to a gene: 9.

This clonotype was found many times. CDR3 nucleotide sequence: TGTGCCAGCAGGGGCGGACGGGCCGGGACTAGTTCTTACAATGAGCAGTTCTTC. Protein sequence: CASRGGRAGTSSYNEQFF. The chain couples TRBV2 to TRBJ2-1; 8 nucleotides match TRBD2. Per germline, CDR1 SNHLY and CDR2 FYNNEI. The CDR3 loop spans 18 amino acids. V lost 6 bases, J lost 4 bases, and 17 bases stayed unmatched.

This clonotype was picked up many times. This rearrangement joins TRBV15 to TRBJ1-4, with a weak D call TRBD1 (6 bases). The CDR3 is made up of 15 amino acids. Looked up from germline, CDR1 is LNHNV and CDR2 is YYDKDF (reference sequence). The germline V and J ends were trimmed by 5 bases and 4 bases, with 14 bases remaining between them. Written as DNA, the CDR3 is TGTGCCACCAGCTTCGAGGACAGTTTTAATGAAAAACTGTTTTTT. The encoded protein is CATSFEDSFNEKLFF. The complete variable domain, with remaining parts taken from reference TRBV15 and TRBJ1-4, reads DAMVIQNPRYQVTQFGKPVTLSCSQTLNHNVMYWYQQKSSQAPKLLFHYYDKDFNNEADTPDNFQSRRPNTSFCFLDIRSPGLGDTAMYLCATSFEDSFNEKLFFGSGTQLSVL.

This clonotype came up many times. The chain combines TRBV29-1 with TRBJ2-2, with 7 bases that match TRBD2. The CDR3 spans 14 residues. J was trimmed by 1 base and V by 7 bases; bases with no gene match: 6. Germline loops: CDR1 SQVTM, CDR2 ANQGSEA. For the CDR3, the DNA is TGCAGCGCCACAGCGGGAATGAACACCGGGGAGCTGTTTTTT. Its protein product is CSATAGMNTGELFF.

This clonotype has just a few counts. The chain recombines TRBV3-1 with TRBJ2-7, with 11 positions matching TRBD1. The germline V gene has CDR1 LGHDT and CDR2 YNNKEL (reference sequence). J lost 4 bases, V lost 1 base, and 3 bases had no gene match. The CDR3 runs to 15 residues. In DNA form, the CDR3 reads TGTGCCAGCAGCCAAGGGACAGGGGGCCTGTACGAGCAGTACTTC. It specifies CASSQGTGGLYEQYF.

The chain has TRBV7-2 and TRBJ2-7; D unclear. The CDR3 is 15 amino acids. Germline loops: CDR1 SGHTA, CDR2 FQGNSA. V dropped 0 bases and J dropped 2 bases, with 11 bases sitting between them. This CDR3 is CASSLARTYAYEQYF. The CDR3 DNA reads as TGTGCCAGCAGCTTAGCAAGGACGTATGCCTACGAGCAGTACTTC.

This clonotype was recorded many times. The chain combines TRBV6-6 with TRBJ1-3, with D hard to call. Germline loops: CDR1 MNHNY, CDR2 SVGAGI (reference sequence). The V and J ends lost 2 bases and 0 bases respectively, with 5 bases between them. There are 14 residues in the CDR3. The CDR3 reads CASSYESSGNTIYF. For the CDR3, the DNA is TGTGCCAGCAGTTACGAGAGCTCTGGAAACACCATATATTTT.

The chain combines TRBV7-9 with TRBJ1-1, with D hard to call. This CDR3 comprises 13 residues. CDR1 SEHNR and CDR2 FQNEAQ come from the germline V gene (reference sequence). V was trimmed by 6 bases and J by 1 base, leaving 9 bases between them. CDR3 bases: TGTGCCAGCAGGTCAATGGGGAACACTGAAGCTTTCTTT. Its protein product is CASRSMGNTEAFF.

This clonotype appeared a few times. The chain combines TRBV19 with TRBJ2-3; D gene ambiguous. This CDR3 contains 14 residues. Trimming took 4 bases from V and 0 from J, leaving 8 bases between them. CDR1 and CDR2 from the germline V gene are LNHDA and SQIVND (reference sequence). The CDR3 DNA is TGTGCCAGTAGTACCGCGGACAGCACAGATACGCAGTATTTT. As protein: CASSTADSTDTQYF. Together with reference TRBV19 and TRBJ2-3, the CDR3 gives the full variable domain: DGGITQSPKYLFRKEGQNVTLSCEQNLNHDAMYWYRQDPGQGLRLIYYSQIVNDFQKGDIAEGYSVSREKKESFPLTVTSAQKNPTAFYLCASSTADSTDTQYFGPGTRLTVL.

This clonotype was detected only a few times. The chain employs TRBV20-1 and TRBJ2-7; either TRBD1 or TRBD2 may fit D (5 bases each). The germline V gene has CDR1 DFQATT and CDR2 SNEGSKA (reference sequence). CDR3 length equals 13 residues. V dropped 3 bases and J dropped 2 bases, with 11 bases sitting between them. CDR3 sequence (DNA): TGCAGTGCTAGGGACTGGGACCCCTACGAGCAGTACTTC. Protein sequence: CSARDWDPYEQYF.